Shown below are 18 T cell receptor beta chains from a single sample sequenced in a study of shared clonotypes between healthy human individuals. Clones were sequenced by immunoSEQ multiplex PCR, and TCRdb holds only the in-frame ones, with some missing. The sample yields roughly 2,000,000 clones, about 95% seen once. Naive CD8 cells were CD45RO-negative, positively selected for CCR7, excluding terminally differentiated effector memory CD45RA+ cells. Sequencing used naive CD8+ T cells sorted from blood. The source of these receptors is a man younger than 35 in good health.

This clone appeared a single time. This chain links TRBV27 with TRBJ2-7; the D is unclear. V lost 3 bases and J 0 bases, leaving 9 bases between the germline ends. The CDR3 consists of 14 residues. CDR1 is MNHEY and CDR2 is SMNVEV in the germline V gene (reference sequence). The CDR3 is CASSLIDNSYEQYF. The CDR3 bases are TGTGCCAGCAGTTTGATAGACAACTCCTACGAGCAGTACTTC.

The genes are TRBV9 and TRBJ1-4, with a tentative D call TRBD1 (6 bases). Trimming left V 4 bases short and J 6 bases short, with 10 bases between. Looked up from germline, CDR1 is SGDLS and CDR2 is YYNGEE. The CDR3 runs 13 residues. The CDR3 loop reads CASSPRTDEKLFF. The CDR3 nucleotides are TGTGCCAGCAGCCCCCGGACAGATGAAAAACTGTTTTTT.

V usage is TRBV2 and J usage is TRBJ2-5, with 7 bases fitting TRBD2. Germline-derived CDR1 and CDR2 are SNHLY and FYNNEI. This CDR3 region has 13 residues. V was clipped by 5 bases and J by 1 base; unmatched bases: 1. Here the CDR3 DNA reads TGTGCCAGCAGTCTAGCGGTCCAAGAGACCCAGTACTTC. Translated, it gives CASSLAVQETQYF.

This chain connects TRBV13 to TRBJ1-6; TRBD1 agrees at 9 bases. J was trimmed by 10 bases and V by 5 bases; bases with no gene match: 9. This CDR3 is 15 amino acids long. From germline, CDR1 is PRHDT and CDR2 FYEKMQ (reference sequence). The CDR3 spells CASSTRRDRESPLHF. CDR3 DNA sequence: TGTGCCAGCAGCACCCGCCGGGACAGGGAGTCACCCCTCCACTTT.

The genes are TRBV4-3 and TRBJ1-1; unclear D gene. V gave up 3 bases and J gave up 0 bases, with 17 bases separating them. The germline CDR1 and CDR2 sequences are LGHNA and YSLEER. This CDR3 is 17 amino acids long. The CDR3 loop is CASSQTLLGLLNTEAFF. CDR3 DNA sequence: TGCGCCAGCAGCCAGACCCTCCTAGGACTCCTGAACACTGAAGCTTTCTTT.

The chain is built from TRBV11-2 and TRBJ2-3, with D perhaps given as TRBD1 or TRBD2 (5 bases each). This CDR3 has 18 amino acids. The V gene lost 8 bases and the J gene lost 2 bases, with 26 bases spanning the gap. Germline-derived CDR1 and CDR2 are SGHAT and FQNNGV. The CDR3 sequence: CASEGLGVGPIITDTQYF. The CDR3 nucleotides read TGTGCCAGCGAAGGATTGGGGGTAGGGCCTATAATCACAGATACGCAGTATTTT.

The DNA for the CDR3 is TGTGCCAGCAGTTTATCCGGGACAGGGGGCGGCTATGGCTACACCTTC. Amino acid sequence: CASSLSGTGGGYGYTF. V is TRBV27 and J is TRBJ1-2; the match to TRBD1 covers 12 bases. The trim removed 0 bases at V and 4 bases at J, leaving 3 bases unmatched. The CDR3 covers 16 residues. CDR1 and CDR2 from the germline V gene are MNHEY and SMNVEV (reference sequence).

The chain employs TRBV25-1 and TRBJ2-7; a weak D match, TRBD2 (6 bases). The CDR3 consists of 11 residues. The V end lost 8 bases, the J end lost 3 bases, and 8 bases lay between the germline ends. Germline V CDR1 and CDR2: MGHDK, SYGVNS. The DNA of the CDR3 is TGTGCCAGCGGAGGGAGCTACGAGCAGTACTTC. Its translation: CASGGSYEQYF.

Note on this clone: Other nucleotide sequences in the sample specify the same CDR3. The gene calls are TRBV9 and TRBJ2-2, with D tentatively TRBD2 (5 bases). V lost 2 bases to trimming and J lost 7 bases, with 6 bases between them. The CDR3 consists of 12 residues. Germline lookup yields CDR1 SGDLS and CDR2 YYNGEE. CDR3 sequence: CASSVGIGELFF. In DNA form, the CDR3 reads TGTGCCAGCAGCGTCGGGATCGGGGAGCTGTTTTTT.

This rearrangement joins TRBV10-3 to TRBJ2-3; D not resolved. CDR1 and CDR2 from the germline V gene are ENHRY and SYGVKD. The V and J ends lost 7 bases and 0 bases respectively, with 14 bases between them. This CDR3 has 15 residues. For the CDR3, the DNA is TGTGCCATCAACGGCGGAAGCTCTAGCACAGATACGCAGTATTTT. Protein sequence: CAINGGSSSTDTQYF.

This clone was counted a single time. V is TRBV19 and J is TRBJ1-2, with 7 nucleotides matching TRBD1. The CDR3 consists of 15 residues. Germline V gives CDR1 LNHDA, CDR2 SQIVND (reference sequence). Trimming at V came to 2 bases and at J to 4 bases, leaving 7 bases not matched to a gene. The CDR3 spells CASSITGTDIYGYTF. DNA of the CDR3: TGTGCCAGTAGTATAACCGGGACAGATATCTATGGCTACACCTTC. The full variable domain, with the rest looked up from reference TRBV19 and TRBJ1-2, is DGGITQSPKYLFRKEGQNVTLSCEQNLNHDAMYWYRQDPGQGLRLIYYSQIVNDFQKGDIAEGYSVSREKKESFPLTVTSAQKNPTAFYLCASSITGTDIYGYTFGSGTRLTVV.

On this clone: The same CDR3 can be traced to other DNA sequences in this sample. The chain recombines TRBV9 with TRBJ1-2; D not certain. The V gene lost 3 bases and the J gene lost 5 bases, with 8 bases spanning the gap. The germline CDR1 and CDR2 sequences are SGDLS and YYNGEE. This CDR3 has 12 residues. The CDR3 here is CASSGTAYGYTF. CDR3 nucleotides: TGTGCCAGCAGCGGGACGGCGTATGGCTACACCTTC. The entire variable domain, with the rest obtained from reference TRBV9 and TRBJ1-2, is as follows: DSGVTQTPKHLITATGQRVTLRCSPRSGDLSVYWYQQSLDQGLQFLIQYYNGEERAKGNILERFSAQQFPDLHSELNLSSLELGDSALYFCASSGTAYGYTFGSGTRLTVV.

The chain is built from TRBV5-6 and TRBJ2-4; no definite D call. Trimming took off 0 bases at V and 3 bases at J, with 13 bases between the two ends. The CDR3 runs 16 residues. Germline V gives CDR1 SGHDT, CDR2 YYEEEE. The CDR3 sequence: CASSLEGPEDKNIQYF. The CDR3 DNA follows: TGTGCCAGCAGCTTGGAGGGTCCCGAGGACAAAAACATTCAGTACTTC.

The chain combines TRBV6-1 with TRBJ2-2, with D hard to call. Per germline, CDR1 MNHNS and CDR2 SASEGT. The V end lost 5 bases, the J end lost 0 bases, and 10 bases lay between the germline ends. CDR3 length: 15 amino acids. DNA of the CDR3: TGTGCCAGCAGTCCCGGACGAACGAACACCGGGGAGCTGTTTTTT. Protein sequence: CASSPGRTNTGELFF.

J is TRBJ1-5 and V is TRBV28, with D tentatively TRBD1 (5 bases). The CDR3 spans 14 residues. With 9 bases removed from V and 9 bases from J, the gap between germline ends came to 21 bases. From germline, CDR1 is MDHEN and CDR2 SYDVKM. CDR3 in amino acids: CASQSGTESGPQHF. CDR3 nucleotide sequence: TGTGCCAGTCAATCCGGGACCGAAAGTGGGCCCCAGCATTTT.

The gene calls are TRBV6-6 and TRBJ2-2; perhaps TRBD1 as D (6 bases). This CDR3 region has 16 residues. Between the trimmed V and J ends, which lost 2 bases and 1 base, there was a span of 11 bases. The germline CDR1 and CDR2 sequences are MNHNY and SVGAGI (reference sequence). The CDR3 nucleotides are TGTGCCAGCAGTTACACAGAGACAGGGAACACCGGGGAGCTGTTTTTT. This sequence encodes CASSYTETGNTGELFF.

The chain carries TRBV4-3 and TRBJ2-3; TRBD2 aligns across 8 bases. Germline assignment: CDR1 LGHNA and CDR2 YSLEER. Germline trimming cut 0 bases from V and 0 bases from J; bases unmatched to any gene: 5. This CDR3 region has 17 residues. CDR3 DNA: TGCGCCAGCAGCCAAGATCTGTCTAGCGGGAGCACAGATACGCAGTATTTT. Residues: CASSQDLSSGSTDTQYF.

V is TRBV4-1 and J is TRBJ2-7, with 7 bases lining up with TRBD1. The CDR3 loop spans 15 amino acids. Germline V gives CDR1 MGHRA, CDR2 YSYEKL. V dropped 4 bases and J dropped 4; count of bases not matched to a gene: 10. Here the CDR3 DNA reads TGCGCCAGCAGCCTTGGACAGGTTCAACGGTACGAGCAGTACTTC. This codes for CASSLGQVQRYEQYF.